In this sample, the clone carrying this T cell receptor (beta chain) turned up a few times. The PCR used 60 Vbeta and 13 Jbeta primers. In the original analysis: Later analysis identified tens of millions of unique TCR beta chains, 10 million to 12 million shared. Here immunoSEQ multiplex PCR was the method, and the copy in TCRdb shows in-frame clones only, minus some. V and J calls and clone size are as listed in that table; D and trimming were resolved from the DNA. The table lists some 150,000 clones, 75% to 80% of them singletons. This sample is drawn from a study of cytomegalovirus exposure and HLA in healthy donors. Trimming took 4 bases from V and 3 from J, leaving 9 bases between them. CDR3 size: 13 residues. Germline V gene data show CDR1 as KGHSH and CDR2 as LQKENI.

This sequence joins TRBV18 and TRBJ1-2; a weak D match, TRBD1 (6 bases). The specimen sequenced was PBMCs. The source of this sequence is a woman aged 25 to 45 in good health and CMV-seronegative. The CDR3 DNA sequence: TGTGCCAGCTCACGGGACACGTACTATGGCTACACCTTC. As protein: CASSRDTYYGYTF.